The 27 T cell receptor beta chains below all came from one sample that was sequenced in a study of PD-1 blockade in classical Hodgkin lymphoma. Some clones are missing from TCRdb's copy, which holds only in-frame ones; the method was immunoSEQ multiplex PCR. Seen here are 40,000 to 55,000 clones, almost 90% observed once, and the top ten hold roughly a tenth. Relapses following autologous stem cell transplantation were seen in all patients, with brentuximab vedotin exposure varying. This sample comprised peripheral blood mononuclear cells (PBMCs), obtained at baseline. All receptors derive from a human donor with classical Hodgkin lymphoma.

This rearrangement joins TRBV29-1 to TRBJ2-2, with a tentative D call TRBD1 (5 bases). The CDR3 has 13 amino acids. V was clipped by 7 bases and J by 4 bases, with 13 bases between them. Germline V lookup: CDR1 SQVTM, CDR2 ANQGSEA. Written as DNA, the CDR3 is TGCAGCGGGAATTGGGGCACCACCGGGGAGCTGTTTTTT. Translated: CSGNWGTTGELFF.

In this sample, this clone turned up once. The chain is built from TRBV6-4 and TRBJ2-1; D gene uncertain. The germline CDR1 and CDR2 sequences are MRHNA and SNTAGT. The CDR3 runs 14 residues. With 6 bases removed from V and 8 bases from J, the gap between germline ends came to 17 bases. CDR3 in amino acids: CASSPTWRIDEQFF. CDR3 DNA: TGTGCCAGCAGCCCCACGTGGCGGATCGATGAGCAGTTCTTC.

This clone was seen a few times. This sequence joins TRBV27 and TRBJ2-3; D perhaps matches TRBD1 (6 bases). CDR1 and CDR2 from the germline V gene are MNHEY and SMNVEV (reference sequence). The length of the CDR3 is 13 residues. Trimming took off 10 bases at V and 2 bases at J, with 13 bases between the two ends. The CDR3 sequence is CAISDSITDTQYF. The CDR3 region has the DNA TGTGCCATCTCGGACAGCATCACAGATACGCAGTATTTT.

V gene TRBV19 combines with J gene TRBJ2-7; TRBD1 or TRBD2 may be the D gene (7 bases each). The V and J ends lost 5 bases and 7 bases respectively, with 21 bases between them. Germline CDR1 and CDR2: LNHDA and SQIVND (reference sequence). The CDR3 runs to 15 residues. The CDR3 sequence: CASSPWGGGSGEQYF. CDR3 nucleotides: TGTGCCAGTAGTCCCTGGGGAGGGGGCTCAGGGGAGCAGTACTTC.

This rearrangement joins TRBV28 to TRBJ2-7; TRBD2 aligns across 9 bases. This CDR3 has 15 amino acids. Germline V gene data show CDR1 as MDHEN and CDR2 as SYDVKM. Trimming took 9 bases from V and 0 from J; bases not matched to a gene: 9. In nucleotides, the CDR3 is TGTGCCAGTAGTCGAGGACTAGCGACCTCCTACGAGCAGTACTTC. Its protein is CASSRGLATSYEQYF.

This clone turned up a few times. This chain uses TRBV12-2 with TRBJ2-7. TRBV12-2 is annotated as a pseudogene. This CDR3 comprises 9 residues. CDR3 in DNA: TGTGCAAGTCGCTTATTGCAGTACTTC. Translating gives CASRLLQYF.

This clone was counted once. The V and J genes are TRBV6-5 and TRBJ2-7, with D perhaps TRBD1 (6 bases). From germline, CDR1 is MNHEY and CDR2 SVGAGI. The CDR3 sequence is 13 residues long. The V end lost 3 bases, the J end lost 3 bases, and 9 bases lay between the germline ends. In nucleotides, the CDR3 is TGTGCCAGCAGTTATAGGGGGAACTACGAGCAGTACTTC. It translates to CASSYRGNYEQYF.

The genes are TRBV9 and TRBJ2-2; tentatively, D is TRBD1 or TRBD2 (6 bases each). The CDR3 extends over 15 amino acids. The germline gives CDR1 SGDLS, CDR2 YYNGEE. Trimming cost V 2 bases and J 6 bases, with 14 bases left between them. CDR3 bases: TGTGCCAGCAGCGTCCAGTGGGGGGCCTCCGGGGAGCTGTTTTTT. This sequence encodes CASSVQWGASGELFF. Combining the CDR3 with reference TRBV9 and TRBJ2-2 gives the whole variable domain DSGVTQTPKHLITATGQRVTLRCSPRSGDLSVYWYQQSLDQGLQFLIQYYNGEERAKGNILERFSAQQFPDLHSELNLSSLELGDSALYFCASSVQWGASGELFFGEGSRLTVL.

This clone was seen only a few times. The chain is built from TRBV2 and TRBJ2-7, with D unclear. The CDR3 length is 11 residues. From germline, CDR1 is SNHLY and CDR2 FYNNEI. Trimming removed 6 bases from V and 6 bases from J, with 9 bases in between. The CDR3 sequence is CASSLPREQYF. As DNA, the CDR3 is TGTGCCAGCAGCCTACCTCGCGAGCAGTACTTC.

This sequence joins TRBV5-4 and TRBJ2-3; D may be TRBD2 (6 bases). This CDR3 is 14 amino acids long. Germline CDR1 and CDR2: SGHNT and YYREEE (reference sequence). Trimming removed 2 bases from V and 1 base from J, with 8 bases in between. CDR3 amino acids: CASSFKRGTDTQYF. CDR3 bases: TGTGCCAGCAGCTTTAAGCGGGGCACAGATACGCAGTATTTT.

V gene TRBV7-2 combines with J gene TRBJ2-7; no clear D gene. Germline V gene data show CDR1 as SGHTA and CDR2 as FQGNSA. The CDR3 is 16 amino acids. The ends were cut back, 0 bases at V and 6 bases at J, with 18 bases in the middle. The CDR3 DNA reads TGTGCCAGCAGCTTAGCGCCAGTCAGTCAGCCGTCCGAGCAGTACTTC. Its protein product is CASSLAPVSQPSEQYF.

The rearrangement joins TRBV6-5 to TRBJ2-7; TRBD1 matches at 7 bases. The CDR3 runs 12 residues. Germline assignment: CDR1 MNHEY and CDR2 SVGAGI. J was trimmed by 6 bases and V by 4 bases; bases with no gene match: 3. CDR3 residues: CASSSTGVEQYF. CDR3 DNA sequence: TGTGCCAGCAGTTCCACAGGGGTCGAGCAGTACTTC.

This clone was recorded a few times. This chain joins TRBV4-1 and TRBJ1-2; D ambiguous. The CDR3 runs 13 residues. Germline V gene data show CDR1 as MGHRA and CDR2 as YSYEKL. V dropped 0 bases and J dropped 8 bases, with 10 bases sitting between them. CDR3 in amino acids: CASSQDPTAGYTF. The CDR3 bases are TGCGCCAGCAGCCAAGATCCTACGGCGGGCTACACCTTC.

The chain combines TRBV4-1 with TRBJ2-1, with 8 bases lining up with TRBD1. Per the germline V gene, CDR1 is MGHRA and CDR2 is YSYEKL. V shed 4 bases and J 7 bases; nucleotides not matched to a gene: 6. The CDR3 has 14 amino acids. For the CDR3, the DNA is TGCGCCAGCAGCCTCCGACAGGGGCTTAATGAGCAGTTCTTC. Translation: CASSLRQGLNEQFF.

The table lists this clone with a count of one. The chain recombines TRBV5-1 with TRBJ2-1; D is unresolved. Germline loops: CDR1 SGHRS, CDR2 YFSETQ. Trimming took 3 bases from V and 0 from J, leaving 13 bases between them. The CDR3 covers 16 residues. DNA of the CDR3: TGCGCCAGCAGCTCCCCGCTGGCCTCCTCCTACAATGAGCAGTTCTTC. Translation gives CASSSPLASSYNEQFF.

In DNA form, the CDR3 reads TGTGCCAGTAGTATTAGCGGCCTAGATACGCAGTATTTT. It specifies CASSISGLDTQYF. This chain joins TRBV19 and TRBJ2-3; D is perhaps TRBD2 (6 bases). This CDR3 spans 13 amino acids. Trimming took 3 bases from V and 5 from J, leaving 9 bases between them. Germline-derived CDR1 and CDR2 are LNHDA and SQIVND (reference sequence). Full variable domain (missing parts from reference TRBV19 and TRBJ2-3): DGGITQSPKYLFRKEGQNVTLSCEQNLNHDAMYWYRQDPGQGLRLIYYSQIVNDFQKGDIAEGYSVSREKKESFPLTVTSAQKNPTAFYLCASSISGLDTQYFGPGTRLTVL.

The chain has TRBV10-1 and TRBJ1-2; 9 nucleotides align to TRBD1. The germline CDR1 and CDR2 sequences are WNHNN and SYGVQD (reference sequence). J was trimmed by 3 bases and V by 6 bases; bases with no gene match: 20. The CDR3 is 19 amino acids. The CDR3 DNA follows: TGCGCCAGCAGGCTCTTGCCCCCCTTAAACAGGGGGCCTGACTATGGCTACACCTTC. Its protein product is CASRLLPPLNRGPDYGYTF.

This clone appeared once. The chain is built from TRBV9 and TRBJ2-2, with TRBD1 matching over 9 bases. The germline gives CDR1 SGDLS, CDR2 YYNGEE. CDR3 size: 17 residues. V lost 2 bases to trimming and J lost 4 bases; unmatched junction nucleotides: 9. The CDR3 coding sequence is TGTGCCAGCAGCGTTCTTCGGACAGGGGCCAGCACCGGGGAGCTGTTTTTT. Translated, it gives CASSVLRTGASTGELFF.

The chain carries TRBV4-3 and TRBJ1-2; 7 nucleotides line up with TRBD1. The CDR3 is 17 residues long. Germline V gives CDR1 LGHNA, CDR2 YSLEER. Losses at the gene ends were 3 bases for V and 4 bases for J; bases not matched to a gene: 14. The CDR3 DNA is TGCGCCAGCAGCCACGCCTTCGGACAGGCAAAGGGCTATGGCTACACCTTC. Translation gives CASSHAFGQAKGYGYTF.

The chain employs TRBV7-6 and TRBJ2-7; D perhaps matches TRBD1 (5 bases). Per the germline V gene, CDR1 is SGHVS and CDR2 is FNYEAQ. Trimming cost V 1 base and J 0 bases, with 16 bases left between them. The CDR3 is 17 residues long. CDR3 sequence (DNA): TGTGCCAGCAGCTTAGATGCAGGGCGCTACCACTCCTACGAGCAGTACTTC. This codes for CASSLDAGRYHSYEQYF.

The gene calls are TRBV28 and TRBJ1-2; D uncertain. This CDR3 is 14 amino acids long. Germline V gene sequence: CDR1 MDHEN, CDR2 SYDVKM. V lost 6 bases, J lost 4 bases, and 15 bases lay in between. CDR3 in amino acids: CASSYGRGGYGYTF. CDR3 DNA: TGTGCCAGCAGCTATGGACGGGGTGGCTATGGCTACACCTTC.

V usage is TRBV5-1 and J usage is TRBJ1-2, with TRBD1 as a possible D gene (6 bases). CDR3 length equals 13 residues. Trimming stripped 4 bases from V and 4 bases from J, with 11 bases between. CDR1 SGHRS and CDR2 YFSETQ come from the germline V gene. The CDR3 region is CASSDGGLYGYTF. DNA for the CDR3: TGCGCCAGCAGCGACGGGGGCCTCTATGGCTACACCTTC. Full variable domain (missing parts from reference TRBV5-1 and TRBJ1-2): KAGVTQTPRYLIKTRGQQVTLSCSPISGHRSVSWYQQTPGQGLQFLFEYFSETQRNKGNFPGRFSGRQFSNSRSEMNVSTLELGDSALYLCASSDGGLYGYTFGSGTRLTVV.

The CDR3 nucleotides read TGTGCCAGTAGTCCGCTGTTTGGGGCAGCCCAGCATTTT. Its translation is CASSPLFGAAQHF. This chain connects TRBV19 to TRBJ1-5; a weak D match, TRBD1 (5 bases). Trimming removed 5 bases from V and 11 bases from J, with 16 bases in between. CDR1 LNHDA and CDR2 SQIVND come from the germline V gene (reference sequence). CDR3 length: 13 amino acids.

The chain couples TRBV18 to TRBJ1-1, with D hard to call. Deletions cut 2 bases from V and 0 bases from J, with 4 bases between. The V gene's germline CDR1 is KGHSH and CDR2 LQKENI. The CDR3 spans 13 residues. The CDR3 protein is CASSPALNTEAFF. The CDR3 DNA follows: TGTGCCAGCTCACCAGCATTGAACACTGAAGCTTTCTTT.

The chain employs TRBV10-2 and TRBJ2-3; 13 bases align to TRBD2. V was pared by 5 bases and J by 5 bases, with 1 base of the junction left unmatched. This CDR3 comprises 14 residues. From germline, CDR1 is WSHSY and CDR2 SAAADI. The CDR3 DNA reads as TGCGCCAGCAGTACTAGCGGGGGGGAAGATACGCAGTATTTT. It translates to CASSTSGGEDTQYF.

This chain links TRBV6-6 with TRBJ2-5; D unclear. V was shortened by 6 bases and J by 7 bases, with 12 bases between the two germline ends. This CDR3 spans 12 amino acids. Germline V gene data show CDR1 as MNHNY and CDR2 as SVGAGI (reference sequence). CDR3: CASSSSFWTQYF. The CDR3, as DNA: TGTGCCAGCAGCAGCTCATTTTGGACCCAGTACTTC.

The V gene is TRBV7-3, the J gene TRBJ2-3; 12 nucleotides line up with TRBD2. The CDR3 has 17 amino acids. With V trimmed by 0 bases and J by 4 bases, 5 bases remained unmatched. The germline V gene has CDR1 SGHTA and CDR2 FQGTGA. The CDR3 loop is CASSLTRLAGVADTQYF. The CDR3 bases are TGTGCCAGCAGCTTAACTAGACTAGCGGGAGTAGCAGATACGCAGTATTTT.